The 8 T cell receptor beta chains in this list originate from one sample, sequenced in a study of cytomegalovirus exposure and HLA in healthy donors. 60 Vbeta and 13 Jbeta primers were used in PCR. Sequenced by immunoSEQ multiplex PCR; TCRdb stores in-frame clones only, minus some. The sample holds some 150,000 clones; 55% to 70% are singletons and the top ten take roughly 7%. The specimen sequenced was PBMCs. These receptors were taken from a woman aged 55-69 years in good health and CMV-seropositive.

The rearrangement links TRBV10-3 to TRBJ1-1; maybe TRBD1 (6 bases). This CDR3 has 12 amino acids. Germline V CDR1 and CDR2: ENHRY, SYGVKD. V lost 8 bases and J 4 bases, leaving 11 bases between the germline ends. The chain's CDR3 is CAIRGRGTEAFF. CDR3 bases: TGTGCCATCCGGGGCAGGGGCACTGAAGCTTTCTTT.

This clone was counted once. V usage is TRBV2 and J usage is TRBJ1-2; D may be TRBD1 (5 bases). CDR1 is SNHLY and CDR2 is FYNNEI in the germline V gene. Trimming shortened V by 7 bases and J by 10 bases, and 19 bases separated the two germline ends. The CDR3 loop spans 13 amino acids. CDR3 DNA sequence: TGTGCCAGCACCACCCAGGGTAGGGCGGACTACACCTTC. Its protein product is CASTTQGRADYTF.

CDR3 protein: CASSSDIMKLFF. The CDR3 DNA is TGTGCCAGCAGCTCGGACATAATGAAACTGTTTTTT. V is TRBV28 and J is TRBJ1-4; a weak D match, TRBD1 (5 bases). From germline, CDR1 is MDHEN and CDR2 SYDVKM. Trimming stripped 6 bases from V and 11 bases from J, with 13 bases between. The CDR3 length is 12 residues.

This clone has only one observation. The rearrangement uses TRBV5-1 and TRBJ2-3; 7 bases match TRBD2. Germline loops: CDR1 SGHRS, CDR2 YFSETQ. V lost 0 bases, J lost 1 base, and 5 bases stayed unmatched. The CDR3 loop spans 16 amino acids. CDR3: CASSLATSRGTDTQYF. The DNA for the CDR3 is TGCGCCAGCAGCTTGGCGACTAGCCGGGGCACAGATACGCAGTATTTT.

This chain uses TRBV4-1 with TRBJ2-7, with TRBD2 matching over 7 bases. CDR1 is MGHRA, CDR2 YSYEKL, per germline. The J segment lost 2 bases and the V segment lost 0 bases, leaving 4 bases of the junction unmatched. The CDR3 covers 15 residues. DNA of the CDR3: TGCGCCAGCAGCCAAGATAGGGAGGGCCCCTACGAGCAGTACTTC. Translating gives CASSQDREGPYEQYF.

The CDR3 spells CARKQEWSWETQYF. The CDR3 nucleotides are TGCGCCAGAAAACAAGAATGGTCATGGGAGACCCAGTACTTC. The V call is TRBV10-1, the J call TRBJ2-5; D unclear. V was clipped by 9 bases and J by 5 bases, with 19 bases between them. There are 14 residues in the CDR3. Germline-derived CDR1 and CDR2 are WNHNN and SYGVQD (reference sequence).

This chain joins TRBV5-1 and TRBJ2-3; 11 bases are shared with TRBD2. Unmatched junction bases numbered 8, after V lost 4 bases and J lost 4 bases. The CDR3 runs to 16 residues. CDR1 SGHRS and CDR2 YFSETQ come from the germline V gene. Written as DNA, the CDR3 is TGCGCCAGCAGCCCCGGGACTAGCGGCGCAGCAGATACGCAGTATTTT. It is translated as CASSPGTSGAADTQYF. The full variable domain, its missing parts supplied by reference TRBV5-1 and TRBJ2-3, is KAGVTQTPRYLIKTRGQQVTLSCSPISGHRSVSWYQQTPGQGLQFLFEYFSETQRNKGNFPGRFSGRQFSNSRSEMNVSTLELGDSALYLCASSPGTSGAADTQYFGPGTRLTVL.

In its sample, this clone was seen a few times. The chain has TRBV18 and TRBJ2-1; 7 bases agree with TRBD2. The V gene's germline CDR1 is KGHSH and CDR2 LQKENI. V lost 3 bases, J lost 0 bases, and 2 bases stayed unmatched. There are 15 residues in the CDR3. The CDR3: CASSPPSGSYNEQFF. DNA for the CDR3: TGTGCCAGCTCACCCCCTAGCGGCTCCTACAATGAGCAGTTCTTC.